The 31 T cell receptor beta chains presented below share a single source sample, sequenced in a study of T-cell reconstitution after alpha-beta-depleted transplantation in children. Researchers prepared the TCRbeta library using unique molecular identifiers, the study reports. TCRdb re-called the PCR reads with MiXCR, one entry per CDR3 protein. The sample contains about 340,000 distinct CDR3 sequences, roughly 16% of which appear only once. Sequences were derived from PBMCs, mostly from graft donor cells, sampled 360 days after TCRalphabeta/CD19-depleted stem cell transplant. The receptors were sampled from a male patient between 2 and 10 years old who had a stem cell transplant for acute lymphoblastic leukemia, so the T cells may come from the graft donor.

V and J are TRBV20-1 and TRBJ2-7, with 7 bases that match TRBD1. V dropped 3 bases and J dropped 3; count of bases not matched to a gene: 5. Germline lookup yields CDR1 DFQATT and CDR2 SNEGSKA (reference sequence). The CDR3 contains 13 residues. CDR3 coding DNA: TGCAGTGCTAGCAGGGGGTTTTTCTACGAGCAGTACTTC. It codes for CSASRGFFYEQYF.

This clonotype showed up just a few times. V is TRBV5-6 and J is TRBJ2-7; TRBD1 matches 7 bases. The CDR3 extends over 13 amino acids. V lost 4 bases, J lost 6 bases, and 7 bases stayed unmatched. Germline CDR1 is SGHDT and CDR2 is YYEEEE. The CDR3 nucleotides read TGTGCCAGCAGCACGGCCAGGACAGGCGAGCAGTACTTC. This gives the protein CASSTARTGEQYF. Using reference TRBV5-6 and TRBJ2-7 for the parts outside the CDR3, the full variable domain is DAGVTQSPTHLIKTRGQQVTLRCSPKSGHDTVSWYQQALGQGPQFIFQYYEEEERQRGNFPDRFSGHQFPNYSSELNVNALLLGDSALYLCASSTARTGEQYFGPGTRLTVT.

The chain links TRBV7-9 to TRBJ1-5; no reliable D call. CDR1 and CDR2 (germline): SEHNR, FQNEAQ (reference sequence). This CDR3 spans 15 amino acids. The V end lost 1 base, the J end lost 0 bases, and 7 bases lay between the germline ends. The CDR3 protein is CASSLEAYSNQPQHF. The DNA for the CDR3 is TGTGCCAGCAGCTTAGAAGCGTATAGCAATCAGCCCCAGCATTTT.

In this sample, this clonotype turned up a few times. The chain recombines TRBV12-3 or TRBV12-4 with TRBJ2-7, with D tentatively TRBD1 or TRBD2 (5 bases each). The CDR3 sequence is 15 residues long. V shed 6 bases and J shed 3 bases, with 18 bases lying between them. CDR3: CASSRRLQEDYEQYF. DNA for the CDR3: TGTGCCAGCAGCCGACGCCTACAGGAGGACTACGAGCAGTACTTC.

The chain employs TRBV3-1 and TRBJ2-7; D unresolved. Trimming removed 1 base at V and 3 bases at J, with 7 bases between. CDR1 and CDR2 (germline): LGHDT, YNNKEL (reference sequence). This CDR3 comprises 13 residues. In DNA, the CDR3 is TGTGCCAGCAGCCAAGGAGCTGGCTACGAGCAGTACTTC. Its translation is CASSQGAGYEQYF.

This clonotype has a count of ten or more. This chain connects TRBV20-1 to TRBJ2-5; 7 nucleotides agree with TRBD2. Unmatched junction bases numbered 6, after V lost 0 bases and J lost 2 bases. Germline values: CDR1 DFQATT, CDR2 SNEGSKA (reference sequence). The CDR3 loop spans 15 amino acids. The DNA of the CDR3 is TGCAGTGCTAGAGATTCGGGGAGGGCACAAGAGACCCAGTACTTC. It specifies CSARDSGRAQETQYF.

The genes are TRBV11-1 and TRBJ2-1; 11 bases are a match to TRBD2. CDR3 length: 17 amino acids. Losses at the gene ends were 1 base for V and 4 bases for J; bases not matched to a gene: 6. Germline V gene sequence: CDR1 SGHAT, CDR2 FQDESV (reference sequence). The CDR3 DNA sequence: TGTGCCAGCAGCTTAGACCGACTAGCGGGACCATACAATGAGCAGTTCTTC. Translating it yields CASSLDRLAGPYNEQFF.

CDR3 nucleotide sequence: TGCGCCAGCAGCAAAAATACAGGGGACGGGGGCAATCAGCCCCAGCATTTT. It yields the protein CASSKNTGDGGNQPQHF. J is TRBJ1-5 and V is TRBV4-1; 7 nucleotides line up with TRBD1. Germline V gene data show CDR1 as MGHRA and CDR2 as YSYEKL. The ends lost 5 bases at V and 2 bases at J; junction bases unmatched: 12. The CDR3 has 17 amino acids.

In this sample, this clonotype turned up a few times. The V call is TRBV4-1, the J call TRBJ2-7; D may be TRBD2 (6 bases). The CDR3 is 15 residues long. V was shortened by 3 bases and J by 1 base, with 13 bases between the two germline ends. CDR1 and CDR2 (germline): MGHRA, YSYEKL. CDR3 coding DNA: TGCGCCAGCAGCCAGCCCGGGACTGGGTCCTACGAGCAGTACTTC. As protein: CASSQPGTGSYEQYF.

The genes are TRBV6-1 and TRBJ2-7; 9 nucleotides agree with TRBD1. Unmatched junction bases numbered 11, after V lost 6 bases and J lost 5 bases. Germline lookup yields CDR1 MNHNS and CDR2 SASEGT. The CDR3 spans 15 residues. The CDR3 DNA sequence: TGTGCCAGCAGCAGGAACAGGGGGCGTGTGGACGAGCAGTACTTC. Its protein is CASSRNRGRVDEQYF.

This clonotype was seen a few times. The gene calls are TRBV5-1 and TRBJ2-4, with D possibly being TRBD2 (6 bases). Germline V gives CDR1 SGHRS, CDR2 YFSETQ. The CDR3 sequence is 15 residues long. Deletions cut 4 bases from V and 4 bases from J, with 15 bases between. The CDR3 is CASSAAGGTKNIQYF. DNA for the CDR3: TGCGCCAGCAGCGCGGCGGGCGGGACTAAAAACATTCAGTACTTC. The full variable domain, with the rest looked up from reference TRBV5-1 and TRBJ2-4, is KAGVTQTPRYLIKTRGQQVTLSCSPISGHRSVSWYQQTPGQGLQFLFEYFSETQRNKGNFPGRFSGRQFSNSRSEMNVSTLELGDSALYLCASSAAGGTKNIQYFGAGTRLSVL.

The chain is built from TRBV20-1 and TRBJ2-2, with D possibly matching TRBD2 (6 bases). This CDR3 region has 14 residues. Germline CDR1 is DFQATT and CDR2 is SNEGSKA (reference sequence). The CDR3 reads CRQVAEQNTGELFF. The CDR3 nucleotides read TGCAGACAGGTAGCGGAACAAAACACCGGGGAGCTGTTTTTT.

This clonotype occurred a few times. V usage is TRBV28 and J usage is TRBJ1-2; TRBD1 matches at 10 bases. The germline V gene encodes CDR1 MDHEN and CDR2 SYDVKM. The CDR3 runs to 15 residues. V was pared by 7 bases and J by 3 bases, with 8 bases of the junction left unmatched. In DNA, the CDR3 is TGTGCCAGCAAGACAGGGGGCATTGGGGACTATGGCTACACCTTC. The encoded protein is CASKTGGIGDYGYTF.

This clonotype was recorded at least ten times. The J gene is TRBJ2-2, the V gene TRBV4-1; D uncertain. CDR1 MGHRA and CDR2 YSYEKL come from the germline V gene. The V end lost 6 bases, the J end lost 5 bases, and 19 bases lay between the germline ends. CDR3 length: 16 amino acids. The CDR3 loop reads CASRSEAWEKTGELFF. CDR3 in DNA: TGCGCCAGCAGGAGTGAAGCGTGGGAAAAAACCGGGGAGCTGTTTTTT.

The chain employs TRBV6-5 and TRBJ2-2; D call uncertain. Germline V gene data show CDR1 as MNHEY and CDR2 as SVGAGI. V was shortened by 2 bases and J by 0 bases, with 7 bases between the two germline ends. The length of the CDR3 is 15 residues. This CDR3 reads CASSYQITNTGELFF. The CDR3 DNA sequence: TGTGCCAGCAGTTACCAGATCACGAACACCGGGGAGCTGTTTTTT.

This clonotype was detected only a few times. The chain employs TRBV7-9 and TRBJ2-3; D is ambiguous. Between the trimmed V and J ends, which lost 1 base and 2 bases, there was a span of 10 bases. The germline gives CDR1 SEHNR, CDR2 FQNEAQ (reference sequence). The CDR3 sequence is 15 residues long. In nucleotides, the CDR3 is TGTGCCAGCAGCTTAGGGGCCACCCACACAGATACGCAGTATTTT. It is translated as CASSLGATHTDTQYF.

The table lists this clonotype with a few counts. This chain links TRBV20-1 with TRBJ1-1; D call uncertain. Trimming took off 3 bases at V and 0 bases at J, with 11 bases between the two ends. The CDR3 sequence is 14 residues long. Germline CDR1 DFQATT, CDR2 SNEGSKA (reference sequence). Here the CDR3 DNA reads TGCAGTGCTAGGCCGGCGGGCCTGAACACTGAAGCTTTCTTT. It translates to CSARPAGLNTEAFF.

This clonotype was detected a few times. J is TRBJ2-2 and V is TRBV6-1; 8 bases agree with TRBD1. The trim removed 5 bases at V and 4 bases at J, leaving 6 bases unmatched. The germline V gene has CDR1 MNHNS and CDR2 SASEGT. The CDR3 contains 15 residues. CDR3 nucleotides: TGTGCCAGCAGTCCCAGGGGGCCCCGCACCGGGGAGCTGTTTTTT. Translating it yields CASSPRGPRTGELFF.

The V call is TRBV5-1, the J call TRBJ1-1; 9 bases match TRBD1. V trimming: 6 bases; J trimming: 3 bases; junction bases outside the gene matches: 3. The CDR3 loop spans 13 amino acids. CDR1 is SGHRS and CDR2 is YFSETQ in the germline V gene. The CDR3 DNA reads TGCGCCAGCAACTACAGGGGGCACACTGAAGCTTTCTTT. It yields the protein CASNYRGHTEAFF.

This clonotype was picked up many times. The genes are TRBV6-1 and TRBJ2-5, with D perhaps matching TRBD2 (5 bases). The V gene lost 7 bases and the J gene lost 5 bases, with 17 bases spanning the gap. CDR1 is MNHNS, CDR2 SASEGT, per germline. This CDR3 comprises 14 residues. The CDR3 spells CASIPPGSGETQYF. CDR3 coding DNA: TGTGCCAGCATCCCACCGGGGAGTGGGGAGACCCAGTACTTC.

V is TRBV12-3 or TRBV12-4 and J is TRBJ2-7; 8 positions agree with TRBD1. This CDR3 contains 15 residues. The junction had 12 bases not matched to a gene; V was cut back by 7 bases and J by 4 bases. The chain's CDR3 is CASTFSGTGLYEQYF. CDR3 nucleotides: TGTGCCAGCACCTTCTCCGGGACAGGTTTATACGAGCAGTACTTC.

The table lists this clonotype with many counts. V usage is TRBV27 and J usage is TRBJ2-7; possibly TRBD1 for D (5 bases). Germline CDR1 and CDR2: MNHEY and SMNVEV (reference sequence). V lost 0 bases and J lost 3, with 9 bases in between. This CDR3 is built from 14 residues. The DNA of the CDR3 is TGTGCCAGCAGTTTATCGGCAGGGAACTACGAGCAGTACTTC. Its translation is CASSLSAGNYEQYF.

This clonotype was detected only a few times. This rearrangement joins TRBV9 to TRBJ2-3; D ambiguous. V dropped 0 bases and J dropped 4 bases, with 9 bases sitting between them. The germline V gene has CDR1 SGDLS and CDR2 YYNGEE. The CDR3 length is 14 residues. Here the CDR3 reads CASSVGLTADTQYF. In DNA form, the CDR3 reads TGTGCCAGCAGCGTAGGGTTGACGGCAGATACGCAGTATTTT.

This clonotype appeared a few times. The chain is built from TRBV28 and TRBJ2-3; D is possibly TRBD1 (6 bases). The CDR3 length is 17 residues. Trimming left V 3 bases short and J 2 bases short, with 18 bases between. CDR1 and CDR2 (germline): MDHEN, SYDVKM. CDR3 amino acids: CASSFNIGGHTTDTQYF. The CDR3 DNA reads as TGTGCCAGCAGTTTTAATATTGGGGGACATACCACAGATACGCAGTATTTT.

V is TRBV27 and J is TRBJ1-5; 8 nucleotides line up with TRBD1. The CDR3 is 16 residues long. The J segment lost 2 bases and the V segment lost 5 bases, leaving 8 bases of the junction unmatched. CDR1 and CDR2 (germline): MNHEY, SMNVEV (reference sequence). The CDR3 sequence: CASSATGGDGNQPQHF. In nucleotides, the CDR3 is TGTGCCAGCAGTGCTACAGGGGGTGATGGCAATCAGCCCCAGCATTTT.

The CDR3 DNA sequence: TGTGCCAGCAGTTACTCCCGGGACAGATCCTATGGCTACACCTTC. Protein: CASSYSRDRSYGYTF. The chain recombines TRBV6-5 with TRBJ1-2, with TRBD1 matching over 7 bases. The CDR3 length is 15 residues. V shed 0 bases, J shed 4 bases, and the junction held 5 bases outside the gene matches. Germline CDR1 is MNHEY and CDR2 is SVGAGI.

This clonotype was seen only a few times. V gene TRBV29-1 combines with J gene TRBJ2-1, with 9 bases aligning to TRBD1. V trimming: 7 bases; J trimming: 7 bases; junction bases outside the gene matches: 11. The CDR3 runs 14 residues. The germline V gene has CDR1 SQVTM and CDR2 ANQGSEA. CDR3 sequence (DNA): TGCAGCGCCACCACAGGGGGCGCAAGGAATGAGCAGTTCTTC. It translates to CSATTGGARNEQFF.

Ten or more counts support this clonotype. The J gene is TRBJ2-7, the V gene TRBV6-1; 8 positions match TRBD2. V was pared by 4 bases and J by 3 bases, with 2 bases of the junction left unmatched. The germline CDR1 and CDR2 sequences are MNHNS and SASEGT. The CDR3 consists of 13 residues. CDR3 residues: CASSGAGVYEQYF. The CDR3 DNA follows: TGTGCCAGCAGTGGAGCGGGAGTCTACGAGCAGTACTTC.

The table lists this clonotype with a few counts. V usage is TRBV6-1 and J usage is TRBJ2-7; weak D call: TRBD1 (5 bases). V shed 5 bases and J shed 3 bases, with 11 bases lying between them. The CDR3 extends over 13 amino acids. Germline V CDR1 and CDR2: MNHNS, SASEGT. The CDR3 loop is CASSPPGNYEQYF. CDR3 sequence (DNA): TGTGCCAGCAGTCCTCCAGGGAACTACGAGCAGTACTTC.

This clonotype was counted between two and nine times. The chain uses TRBV5-1 and TRBJ2-1; D is undetermined. Germline V gene lookup returns CDR1 SGHRS and CDR2 YFSETQ. The CDR3 sequence is 18 residues long. Trimming removed 0 bases at V and 3 bases at J, with 19 bases between. The CDR3 coding sequence is TGCGCCAGCAGCTTGGGTCGCCTAGGATCTTACGACTACAATGAGCAGTTCTTC. It translates to CASSLGRLGSYDYNEQFF.

The chain has TRBV27 and TRBJ2-1; D possibly corresponds to TRBD1 (6 bases). Germline CDR1 is MNHEY and CDR2 is SMNVEV (reference sequence). This CDR3 region has 16 residues. Trimming removed 2 bases from V and 0 bases from J, with 11 bases in between. The CDR3 DNA is TGTGCCAGCAGTTTAGAAGGACAGTCCTCCTACAATGAGCAGTTCTTC. Translation gives CASSLEGQSSYNEQFF.